This TCR beta chain was documented in a study of identical twins. Study conclusions and caveats: Where out-of-frame alpha sequences were twin-shared, they showed excess low generation probability. Insertions ran lower in abundant cord blood beta clonotypes, though not in memory repertoires.

Concerning this clonotype: What it binds is not known.

Template switching, a step in the protocol, added a universal primer site, and cDNA carried unique molecular identifiers. MiXCR was run by TCRdb on the 5' RACE reads, yielding one entry per CDR3 protein. The sample includes 1.5 million to 2 million distinct CDR3 sequences, roughly 35% of them seen just once. Everyone who gave samples was a healthy Caucasian. This clonotype was obtained from a newborn girl in good health. Input material: cord blood.

This CDR3 is CASSSRVGTGNTIYF. CDR3 coding DNA: TGTGCCAGCAGCTCCAGGGTTGGGACTGGAAACACCATATATTTT. The rearrangement links TRBV7-2 to TRBJ1-3; the D gene is possibly TRBD1 (5 bases). Germline assignment: CDR1 SGHTA and CDR2 FQGNSA. This CDR3 is built from 15 residues. Trimming removed 4 bases at V and 2 bases at J, with 12 bases between.